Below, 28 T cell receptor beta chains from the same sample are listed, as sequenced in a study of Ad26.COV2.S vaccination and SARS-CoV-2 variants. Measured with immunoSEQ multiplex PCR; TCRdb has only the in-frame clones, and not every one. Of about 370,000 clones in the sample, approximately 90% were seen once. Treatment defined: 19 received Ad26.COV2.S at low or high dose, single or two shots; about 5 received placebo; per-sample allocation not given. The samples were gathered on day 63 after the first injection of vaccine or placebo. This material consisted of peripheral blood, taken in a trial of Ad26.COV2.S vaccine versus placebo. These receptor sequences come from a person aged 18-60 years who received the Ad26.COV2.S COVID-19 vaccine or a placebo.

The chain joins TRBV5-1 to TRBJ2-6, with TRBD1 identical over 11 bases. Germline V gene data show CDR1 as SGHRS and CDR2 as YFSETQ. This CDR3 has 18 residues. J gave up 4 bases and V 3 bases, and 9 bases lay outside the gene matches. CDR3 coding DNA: TGCGCCAGCAGCTGGGACGGACAGGGGGCCGCCGGGGCCAACGTCCTGACTTTC. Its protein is CASSWDGQGAAGANVLTF.

The CDR3 coding sequence is TGTGCCAGCAGCTTACACTACCGGGACAGCTCCTACGAGCAGTACTTC. This gives the protein CASSLHYRDSSYEQYF. J is TRBJ2-7 and V is TRBV11-2; 7 bases fit TRBD1. This CDR3 region has 16 residues. The V and J ends lost 2 bases and 0 bases, in that order; junction bases with no gene match: 7. Germline V gene sequence: CDR1 SGHAT, CDR2 FQNNGV.

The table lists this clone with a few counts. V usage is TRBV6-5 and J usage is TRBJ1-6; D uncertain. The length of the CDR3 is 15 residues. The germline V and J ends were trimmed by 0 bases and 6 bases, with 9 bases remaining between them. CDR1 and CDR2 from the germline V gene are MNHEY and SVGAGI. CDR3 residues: CASSYSGQTNSPLHF. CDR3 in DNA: TGTGCCAGCAGTTACTCGGGTCAGACTAATTCACCCCTCCACTTT.

The CDR3 nucleotides are TGTGCCAGTAGTTCCTCGACAGGCAGCTATGGCTACACCTTC. Its translation is CASSSSTGSYGYTF. The rearrangement joins TRBV19 to TRBJ1-2; perhaps TRBD1 as D (6 bases). This CDR3 has 14 amino acids. V lost 5 bases, J lost 4 bases, and 14 bases lay in between. Germline V lookup: CDR1 LNHDA, CDR2 SQIVND (reference sequence). Using reference TRBV19 and TRBJ1-2 for the parts outside the CDR3, the full variable domain is DGGITQSPKYLFRKEGQNVTLSCEQNLNHDAMYWYRQDPGQGLRLIYYSQIVNDFQKGDIAEGYSVSREKKESFPLTVTSAQKNPTAFYLCASSSSTGSYGYTFGSGTRLTVV.

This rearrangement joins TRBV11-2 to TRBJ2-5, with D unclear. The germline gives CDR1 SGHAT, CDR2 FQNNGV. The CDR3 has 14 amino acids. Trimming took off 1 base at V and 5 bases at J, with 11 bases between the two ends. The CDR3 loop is CASSLGPFRETQYF. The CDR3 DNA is TGTGCCAGCAGCTTAGGCCCCTTTAGGGAGACCCAGTACTTC.

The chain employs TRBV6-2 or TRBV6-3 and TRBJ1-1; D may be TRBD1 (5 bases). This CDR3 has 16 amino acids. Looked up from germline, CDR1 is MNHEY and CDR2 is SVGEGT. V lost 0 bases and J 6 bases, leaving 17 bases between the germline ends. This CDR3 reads CASSYSSWPQGAEAFF. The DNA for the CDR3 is TGTGCCAGCAGTTACTCTTCCTGGCCCCAGGGAGCTGAAGCTTTCTTT.

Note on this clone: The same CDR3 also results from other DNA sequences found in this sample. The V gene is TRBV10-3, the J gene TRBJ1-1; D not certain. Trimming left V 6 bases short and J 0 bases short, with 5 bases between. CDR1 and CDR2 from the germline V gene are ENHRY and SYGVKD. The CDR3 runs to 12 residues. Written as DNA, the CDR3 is TGTGCCATCAGGTCAGTGAACACTGAAGCTTTCTTT. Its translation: CAIRSVNTEAFF.

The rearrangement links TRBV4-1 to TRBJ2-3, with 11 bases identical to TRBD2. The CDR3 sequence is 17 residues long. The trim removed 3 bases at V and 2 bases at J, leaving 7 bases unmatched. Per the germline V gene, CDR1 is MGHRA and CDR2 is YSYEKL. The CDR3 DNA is TGCGCCAGCAGCCAGTTCCGACTAGCGGGGAACACAGATACGCAGTATTTT. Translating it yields CASSQFRLAGNTDTQYF.

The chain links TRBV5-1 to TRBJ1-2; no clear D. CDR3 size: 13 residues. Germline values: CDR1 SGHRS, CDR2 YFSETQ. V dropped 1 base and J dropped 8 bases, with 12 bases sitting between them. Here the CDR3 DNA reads TGCGCCAGCAGCTTGATAGTAGGGAGCGGCTACACCTTC. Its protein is CASSLIVGSGYTF.

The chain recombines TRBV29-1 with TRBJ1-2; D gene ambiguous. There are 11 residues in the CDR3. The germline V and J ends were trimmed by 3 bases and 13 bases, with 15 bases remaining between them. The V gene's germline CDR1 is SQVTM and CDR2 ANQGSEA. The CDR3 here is CSVDLYSTVTF. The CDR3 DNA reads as TGCAGCGTTGATTTATATTCGACCGTCACCTTC.

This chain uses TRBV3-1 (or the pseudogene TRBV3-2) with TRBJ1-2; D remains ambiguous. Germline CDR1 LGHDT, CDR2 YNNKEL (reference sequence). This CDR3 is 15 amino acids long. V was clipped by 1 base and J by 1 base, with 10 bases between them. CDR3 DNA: TGTGCCAGCAGCCAAGGGACGATAAATAACTATGGCTACACCTTC. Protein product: CASSQGTINNYGYTF.

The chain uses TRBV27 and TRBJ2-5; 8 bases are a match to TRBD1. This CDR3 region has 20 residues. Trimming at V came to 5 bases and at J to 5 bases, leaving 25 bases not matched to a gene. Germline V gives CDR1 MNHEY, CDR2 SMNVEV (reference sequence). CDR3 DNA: TGTGCCAGCAGTACCGGGACAGGCCCTTTTAGAGGCCGGGGGTTGGAGACCCAGTACTTC. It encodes CASSTGTGPFRGRGLETQYF.

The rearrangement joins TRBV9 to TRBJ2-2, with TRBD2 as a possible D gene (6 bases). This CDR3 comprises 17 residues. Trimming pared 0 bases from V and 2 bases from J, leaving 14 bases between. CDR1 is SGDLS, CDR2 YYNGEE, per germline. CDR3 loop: CASSVGFGTGNTGELFF. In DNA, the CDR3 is TGTGCCAGCAGCGTAGGCTTTGGGACTGGAAACACCGGGGAGCTGTTTTTT.

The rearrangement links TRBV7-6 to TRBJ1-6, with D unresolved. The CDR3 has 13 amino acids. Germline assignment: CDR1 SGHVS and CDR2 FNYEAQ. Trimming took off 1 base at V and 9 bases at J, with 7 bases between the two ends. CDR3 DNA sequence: TGTGCCAGCAGCTTAGAAGGAAGTTCACCCCTCCACTTT. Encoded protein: CASSLEGSSPLHF.

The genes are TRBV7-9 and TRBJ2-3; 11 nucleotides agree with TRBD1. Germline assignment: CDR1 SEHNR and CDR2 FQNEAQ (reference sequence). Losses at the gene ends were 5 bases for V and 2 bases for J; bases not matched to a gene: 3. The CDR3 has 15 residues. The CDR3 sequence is CASSLGQGATDTQYF. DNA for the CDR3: TGTGCCAGCAGCCTAGGACAGGGGGCCACAGATACGCAGTATTTT.

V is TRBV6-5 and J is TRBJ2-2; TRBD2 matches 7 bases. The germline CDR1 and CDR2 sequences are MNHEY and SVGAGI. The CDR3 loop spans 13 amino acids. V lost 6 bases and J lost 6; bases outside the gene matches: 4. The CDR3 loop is CASSRAGAGELFF. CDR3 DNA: TGTGCCAGCAGCCGTGCGGGGGCCGGGGAGCTGTTTTTT.

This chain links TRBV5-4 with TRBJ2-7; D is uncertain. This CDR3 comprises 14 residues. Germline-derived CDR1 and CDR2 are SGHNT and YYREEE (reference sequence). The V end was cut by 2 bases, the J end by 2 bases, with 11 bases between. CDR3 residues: CASSFTPGTYEQYF. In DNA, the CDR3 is TGTGCCAGCAGCTTCACCCCTGGTACCTACGAGCAGTACTTC. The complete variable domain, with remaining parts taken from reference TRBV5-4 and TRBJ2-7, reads ETGVTQSPTHLIKTRGQQVTLRCSSQSGHNTVSWYQQALGQGPQFIFQYYREEENGRGNFPPRFSGLQFPNYSSELNVNALELDDSALYLCASSFTPGTYEQYFGPGTRLTVT.

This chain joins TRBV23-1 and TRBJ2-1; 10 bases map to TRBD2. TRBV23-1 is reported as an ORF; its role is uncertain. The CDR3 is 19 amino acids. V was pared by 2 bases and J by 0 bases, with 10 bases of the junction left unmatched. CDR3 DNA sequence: TGCGCCAGCAGTCAACACAGCGGGGGGGTAACTAGCTCCTACAATGAGCAGTTCTTC. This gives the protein CASSQHSGGVTSSYNEQFF.

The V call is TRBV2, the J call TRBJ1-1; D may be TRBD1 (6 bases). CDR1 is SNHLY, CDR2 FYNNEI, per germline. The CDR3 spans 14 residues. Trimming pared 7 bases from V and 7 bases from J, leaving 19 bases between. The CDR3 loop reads CASNDPRGLIEAFF. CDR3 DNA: TGTGCCAGCAACGATCCCAGGGGACTGATTGAAGCTTTCTTT.

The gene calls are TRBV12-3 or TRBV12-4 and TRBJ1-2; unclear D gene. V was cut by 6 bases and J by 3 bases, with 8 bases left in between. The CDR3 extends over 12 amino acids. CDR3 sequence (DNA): TGTGCCAGCAGGGGCCCCCACTATGGCTACACCTTC. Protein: CASRGPHYGYTF.

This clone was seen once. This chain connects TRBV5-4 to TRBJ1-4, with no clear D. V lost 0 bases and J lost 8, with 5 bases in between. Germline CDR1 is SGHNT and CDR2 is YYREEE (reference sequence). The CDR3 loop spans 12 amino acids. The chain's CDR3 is CASSLDGEKLFF. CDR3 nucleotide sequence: TGTGCCAGCAGCTTGGATGGGGAAAAACTGTTTTTT.

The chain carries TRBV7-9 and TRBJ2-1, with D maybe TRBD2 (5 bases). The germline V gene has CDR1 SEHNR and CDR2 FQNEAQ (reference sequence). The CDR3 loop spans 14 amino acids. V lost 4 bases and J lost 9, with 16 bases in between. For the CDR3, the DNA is TGTGCCAGCAGCTCCCCAAATGCCGAGGGTGAGCAGTTCTTC. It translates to CASSSPNAEGEQFF.

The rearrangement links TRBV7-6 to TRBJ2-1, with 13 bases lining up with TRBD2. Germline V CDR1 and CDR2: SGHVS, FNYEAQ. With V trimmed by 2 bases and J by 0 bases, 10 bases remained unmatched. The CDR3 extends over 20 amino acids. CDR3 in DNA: TGTGCCAGCAGCTTAACGCTAGCCGGGACTAGCGGGGTCTCCTACAATGAGCAGTTCTTC. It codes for CASSLTLAGTSGVSYNEQFF.

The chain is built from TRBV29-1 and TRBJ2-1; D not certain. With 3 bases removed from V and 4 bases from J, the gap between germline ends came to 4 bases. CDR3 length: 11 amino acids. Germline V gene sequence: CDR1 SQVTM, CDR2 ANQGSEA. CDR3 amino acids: CSVEVYNEQFF. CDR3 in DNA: TGCAGCGTTGAGGTTTACAATGAGCAGTTCTTC.

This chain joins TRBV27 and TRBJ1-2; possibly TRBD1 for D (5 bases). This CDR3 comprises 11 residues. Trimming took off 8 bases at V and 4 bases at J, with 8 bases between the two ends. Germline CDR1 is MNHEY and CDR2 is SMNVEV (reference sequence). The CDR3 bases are TGTGCCAGCGGGACGGGCTATGGCTACACCTTC. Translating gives CASGTGYGYTF.

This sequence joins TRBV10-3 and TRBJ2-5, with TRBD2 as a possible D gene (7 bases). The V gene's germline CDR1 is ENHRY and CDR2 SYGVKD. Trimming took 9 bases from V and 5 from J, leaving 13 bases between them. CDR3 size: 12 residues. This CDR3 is CAIGGAEETQYF. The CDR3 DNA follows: TGTGCCATTGGGGGGGCCGAGGAGACCCAGTACTTC.

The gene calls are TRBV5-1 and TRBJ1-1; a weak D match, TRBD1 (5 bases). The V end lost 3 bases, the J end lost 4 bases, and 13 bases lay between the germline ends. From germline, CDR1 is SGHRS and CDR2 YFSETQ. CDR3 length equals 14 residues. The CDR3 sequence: CASSSLQASTEAFF. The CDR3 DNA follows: TGCGCCAGCAGCTCATTACAGGCGAGCACTGAAGCTTTCTTT. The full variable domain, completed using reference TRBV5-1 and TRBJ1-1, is KAGVTQTPRYLIKTRGQQVTLSCSPISGHRSVSWYQQTPGQGLQFLFEYFSETQRNKGNFPGRFSGRQFSNSRSEMNVSTLELGDSALYLCASSSLQASTEAFFGQGTRLTVV.

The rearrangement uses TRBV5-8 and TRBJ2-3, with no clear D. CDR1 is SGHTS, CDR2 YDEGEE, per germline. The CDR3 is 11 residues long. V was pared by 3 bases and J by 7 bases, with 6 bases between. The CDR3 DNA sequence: TGTGCCAGCAGCTCTGGAAATACGCAGTATTTT. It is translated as CASSSGNTQYF.